This T cell receptor beta chain derives from a study of tissue T cells after allogeneic stem cell transplantation. The method was immunoSEQ multiplex PCR; TCRdb's version includes in-frame clones alone and lacks a portion of them. Of roughly 42,000 clones listed, approximately 92% are singletons. This CDR3 has 20 residues. The V gene end was trimmed by 5 bases and the J gene end by 0 bases; junction bases not matched to a gene: 15. Germline-derived CDR1 and CDR2 are SGHRS and YFSETQ. This clonotype was sampled from a woman aged 35-75 years who later had graft-versus-host disease after an allogeneic stem cell transplant. The starting material was blood, obtained before transplantation. The J gene is TRBJ2-6, the V gene TRBV5-1; 9 positions agree with TRBD1. CDR3 amino acids: CASRLGYRDRVLSGANVLTF. DNA for the CDR3: TGCGCCAGCAGACTGGGTTACCGGGACAGGGTCCTCTCTGGGGCCAACGTCCTGACTTTC.